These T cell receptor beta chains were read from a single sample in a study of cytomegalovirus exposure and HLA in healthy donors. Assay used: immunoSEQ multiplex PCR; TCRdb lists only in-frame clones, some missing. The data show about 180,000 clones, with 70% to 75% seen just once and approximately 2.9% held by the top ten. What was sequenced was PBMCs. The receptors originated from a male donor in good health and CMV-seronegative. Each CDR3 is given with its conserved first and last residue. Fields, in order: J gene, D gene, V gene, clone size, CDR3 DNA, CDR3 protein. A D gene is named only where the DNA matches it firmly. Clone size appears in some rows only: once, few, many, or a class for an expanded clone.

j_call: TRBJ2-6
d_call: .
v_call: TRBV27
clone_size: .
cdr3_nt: TGTGCCAGCAGGAGGTCTGGGGCCAACGTCCTGACTTTC
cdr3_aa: CASRRSGANVLTF

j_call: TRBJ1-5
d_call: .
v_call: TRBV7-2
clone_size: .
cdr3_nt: TGTGCCAGCAGCCTAACAGGGAATCAGCCCCAGCATTTT
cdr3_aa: CASSLTGNQPQHF

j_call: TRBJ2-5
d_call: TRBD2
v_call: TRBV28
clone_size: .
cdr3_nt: TGTGCCAGCAGTTTATCAGCTTCCGGGACTAGCGGGATTAATCCCCCAGTCGGAGAGACCCAGTACTTC
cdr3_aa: CASSLSASGTSGINPPVGETQYF

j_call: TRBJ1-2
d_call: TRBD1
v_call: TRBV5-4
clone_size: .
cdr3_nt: TGTGCCAGCAGTAAACAGGGGGCTGAGTATGGCTACACCTTC
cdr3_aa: CASSKQGAEYGYTF

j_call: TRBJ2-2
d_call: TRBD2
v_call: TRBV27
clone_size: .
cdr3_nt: TGTGCCAGCAGTTCTATTAGCGGGAACGGGGAGCTGTTTTTT
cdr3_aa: CASSSISGNGELFF

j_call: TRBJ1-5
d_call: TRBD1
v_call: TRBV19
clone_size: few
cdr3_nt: TGTGCCAGTAGTATCCACAGGGGTAGGTTAGATCAGCCCCAGCATTTT
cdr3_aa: CASSIHRGRLDQPQHF

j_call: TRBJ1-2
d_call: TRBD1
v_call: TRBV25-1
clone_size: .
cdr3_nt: TGTGCCAGCAGTGAATCTGGGACAGGGGGCCCCTATGGCTACACCTTC
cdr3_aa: CASSESGTGGPYGYTF

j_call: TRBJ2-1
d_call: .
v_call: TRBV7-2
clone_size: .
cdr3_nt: TGTGCCAGCAGCTCCGGACTGGGTCTCAGGAATGAGCAGTTCTTC
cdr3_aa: CASSSGLGLRNEQFF

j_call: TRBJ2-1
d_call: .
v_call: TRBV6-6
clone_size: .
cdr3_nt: TGTGCCAGCAGTTGGGACGGGAGCTCCTACAATGAGCAGTTCTTC
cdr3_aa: CASSWDGSSYNEQFF

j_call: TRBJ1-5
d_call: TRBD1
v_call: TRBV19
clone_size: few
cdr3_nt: TGTGCCAGTAGTCTTGGGACAGGGGATCAGCCCCAGCATTTT
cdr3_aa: CASSLGTGDQPQHF

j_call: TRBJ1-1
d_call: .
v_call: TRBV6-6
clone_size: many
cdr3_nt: TGTGCCAGCAACCCCGGGACATCCTCCTTGGGTTTCTTT
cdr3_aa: CASNPGTSSLGFF

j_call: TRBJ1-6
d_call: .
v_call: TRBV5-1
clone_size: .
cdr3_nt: TGCGCCAGCAGCCCACAGGGCCTTAATTCACCCCTCCACTTT
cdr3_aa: CASSPQGLNSPLHF

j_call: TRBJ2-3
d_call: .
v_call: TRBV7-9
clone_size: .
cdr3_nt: TGTGCCAGCACCCTCGACATCACAGATACGCAGTATTTT
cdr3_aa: CASTLDITDTQYF

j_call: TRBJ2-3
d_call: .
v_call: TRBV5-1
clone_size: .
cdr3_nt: TGCGCCAGCAGCTTGGCAGGCCAGGGGCCGACAGATACGCAGTATTTT
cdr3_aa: CASSLAGQGPTDTQYF

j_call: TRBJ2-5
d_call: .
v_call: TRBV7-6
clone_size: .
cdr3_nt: TGTGCCAGCAGCCCCGGGGTTCGGGAGACCCAGTACTTC
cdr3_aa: CASSPGVRETQYF

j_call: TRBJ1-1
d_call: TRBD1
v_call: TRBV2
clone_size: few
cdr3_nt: TGTGTGAGACAGGGGGCCGGTGAAGCTTTCTTT
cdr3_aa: CVRQGAGEAFF

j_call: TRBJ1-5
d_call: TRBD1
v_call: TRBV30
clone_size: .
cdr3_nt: TGTGCCTGGAGTCCCGACAGGGACGGCAATCAGCCCCAGCATTTT
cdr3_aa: CAWSPDRDGNQPQHF

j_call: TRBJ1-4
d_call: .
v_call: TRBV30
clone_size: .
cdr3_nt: TGTGCCTGGAGTACCCTGACGGGTAATGAAAAACTGTTTTTT
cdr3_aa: CAWSTLTGNEKLFF

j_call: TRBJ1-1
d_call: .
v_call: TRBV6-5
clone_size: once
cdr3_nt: TGTGCCAGCAGTTACGCAGGGGCGCGGAACACTGAAGCTTTCTTT
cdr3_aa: CASSYAGARNTEAFF

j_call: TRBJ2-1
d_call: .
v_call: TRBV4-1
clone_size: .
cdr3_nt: TGCGCCAGCAGCCAAAGGCGGGCCGACAATGAGCAGTTCTTC
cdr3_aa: CASSQRRADNEQFF

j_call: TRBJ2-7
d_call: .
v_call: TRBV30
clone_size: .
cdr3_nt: TGTGCCTGGAGTGTCTCAGCCTACGAGCAGTACTTC
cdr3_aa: CAWSVSAYEQYF

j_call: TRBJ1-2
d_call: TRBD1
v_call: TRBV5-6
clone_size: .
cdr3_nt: TGTGCCAGCAGCTGGGGACAGGGCTATGGCTACACCTTC
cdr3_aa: CASSWGQGYGYTF

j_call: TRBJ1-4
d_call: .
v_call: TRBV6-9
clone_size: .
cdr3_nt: TGTGCCACGGCAGGAGGCATCGAAAAGCTGTTTTTT
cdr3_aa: CATAGGIEKLFF

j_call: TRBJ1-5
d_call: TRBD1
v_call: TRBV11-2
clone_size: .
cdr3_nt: TGTGCCAGCAGCTTCGGGACAGGGTTTATGCAGCCCCAGCATTTT
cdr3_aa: CASSFGTGFMQPQHF

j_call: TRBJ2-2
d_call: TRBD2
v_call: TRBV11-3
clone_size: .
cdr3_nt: TGTGCCAGCAGCATAGGGCTAGCGGGTCCGAACACCGGGGAGCTGTTTTTT
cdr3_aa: CASSIGLAGPNTGELFF

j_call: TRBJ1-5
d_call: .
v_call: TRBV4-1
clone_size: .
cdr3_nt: TGCGCCAGCAGCCAAGGGACAACCCATAGCAATCAGCCCCAGCATTTT
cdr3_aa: CASSQGTTHSNQPQHF

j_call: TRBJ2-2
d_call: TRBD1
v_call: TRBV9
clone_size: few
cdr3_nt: TGTGCCAGCAGTGCAGGGGGCGCGAACACCGGGGAGCTGTTTTTT
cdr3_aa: CASSAGGANTGELFF

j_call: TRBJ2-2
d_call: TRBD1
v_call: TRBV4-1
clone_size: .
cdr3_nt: TGCGCCAGCAGCCCCGGGACAGGGCTGGTGTTCCCCGGGGAGCTGTTTTTT
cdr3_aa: CASSPGTGLVFPGELFF

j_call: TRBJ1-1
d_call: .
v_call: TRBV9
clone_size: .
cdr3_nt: TGTGCCAGCAGCGTAGTAGGAGGGGAAGCTTTCTTT
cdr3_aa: CASSVVGGEAFF

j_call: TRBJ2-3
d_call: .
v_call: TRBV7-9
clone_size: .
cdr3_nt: TGTGCCAGCATCCCACAGGGGCGGGAAGGCACAGATACGCAGTATTTT
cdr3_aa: CASIPQGREGTDTQYF

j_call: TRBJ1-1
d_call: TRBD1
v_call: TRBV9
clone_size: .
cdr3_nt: TGTGCCAGCAGCGATCGACAGGGGGCTGGGAACACTGAAGCTTTCTTT
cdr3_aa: CASSDRQGAGNTEAFF

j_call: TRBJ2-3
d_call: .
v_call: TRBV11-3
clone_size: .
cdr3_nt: TGTGCCAGCAGCCTTGGAGTAAGCACAGATACGCAGTATTTT
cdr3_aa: CASSLGVSTDTQYF

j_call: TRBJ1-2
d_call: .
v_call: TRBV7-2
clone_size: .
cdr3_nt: TGTGCCAGCAGCTTAGACAGGTTCTATGGCTACACCTTC
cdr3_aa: CASSLDRFYGYTF

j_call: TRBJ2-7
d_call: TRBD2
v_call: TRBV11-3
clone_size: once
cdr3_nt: TGTGCCAGCAGCTTAAGCGGGAGGATCGGCGAGCAGTACTTC
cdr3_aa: CASSLSGRIGEQYF

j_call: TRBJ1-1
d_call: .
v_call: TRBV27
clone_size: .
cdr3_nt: TGTGCCAGCAGTTTTTCGAGTTCCACTGAAGCTTTCTTT
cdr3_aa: CASSFSSSTEAFF